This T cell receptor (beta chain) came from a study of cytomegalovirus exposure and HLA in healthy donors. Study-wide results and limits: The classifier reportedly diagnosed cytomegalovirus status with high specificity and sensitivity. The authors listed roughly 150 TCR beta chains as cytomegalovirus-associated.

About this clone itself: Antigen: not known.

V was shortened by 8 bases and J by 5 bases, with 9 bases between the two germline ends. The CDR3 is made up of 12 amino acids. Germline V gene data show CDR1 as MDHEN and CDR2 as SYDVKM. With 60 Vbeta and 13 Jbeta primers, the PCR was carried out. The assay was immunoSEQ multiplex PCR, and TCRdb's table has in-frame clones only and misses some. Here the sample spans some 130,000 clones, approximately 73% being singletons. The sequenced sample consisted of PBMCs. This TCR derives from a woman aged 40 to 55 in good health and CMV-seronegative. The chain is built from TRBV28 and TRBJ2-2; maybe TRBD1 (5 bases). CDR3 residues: CASLDITGELFF. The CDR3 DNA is TGTGCCAGCTTGGACATAACCGGGGAGCTGTTTTTT.